The 15 T cell receptor beta chains reported below all come from one sample, sequenced in a study of T-cell memory formation after mild COVID-19. One entry per CDR3 protein results from TCRdb running MiXCR on the 5' RACE reads. The table records under 200,000 distinct CDR3 sequences, 11% of them present only once. The sample comprised PBMCs or a T cell subset sorted from them (not recorded which). The receptors originated from a man aged 18 to 35 who had mild COVID-19 (a few samples of this study predate the infection). Cell type and time point are not known.

CDR3 in amino acids: CASRSLGVTGNTIYF. The CDR3 DNA follows: TGTGCCAGCAGATCCCTGGGGGTCACTGGAAACACCATATATTTT. V gene TRBV6-5 combines with J gene TRBJ1-3; D is perhaps TRBD1 (5 bases). This CDR3 is built from 15 residues. Trimming left V 6 bases short and J 2 bases short, with 14 bases between. Germline CDR1 reads MNHEY; CDR2 reads SVGAGI.

The rearrangement uses TRBV5-1 and TRBJ2-3, with 11 bases matching TRBD2. The CDR3 extends over 17 amino acids. CDR1 SGHRS and CDR2 YFSETQ come from the germline V gene. V was pared by 6 bases and J by 5 bases, with 14 bases of the junction left unmatched. This chain's CDR3 is CASTMGLYGTSGDTQYF. CDR3 coding DNA: TGCGCCAGCACCATGGGGCTTTATGGGACTAGCGGAGATACGCAGTATTTT.

This clonotype has only a few counts. V and J are TRBV7-6 and TRBJ2-1; weak D call: TRBD2 (5 bases). The CDR3 sequence is 13 residues long. The V end was cut by 5 bases, the J end by 6 bases, with 11 bases between. CDR1 and CDR2 from the germline V gene are SGHVS and FNYEAQ. CDR3 sequence reads: CASSIRDLNEQFF. The CDR3 DNA reads TGTGCCAGCAGCATCCGGGATCTCAATGAGCAGTTCTTC.

This clonotype was found a few times. The chain combines TRBV24-1 with TRBJ2-1; maybe TRBD2 (5 bases). V was cut by 2 bases and J by 6 bases, with 13 bases left in between. The V gene's germline CDR1 is KGHDR and CDR2 SFDVKD. This CDR3 is 15 amino acids long. The CDR3 sequence: CATSDSGLFANEQFF. DNA for the CDR3: TGTGCCACCAGTGATTCCGGACTTTTCGCCAATGAGCAGTTCTTC.

The chain employs TRBV5-1 and TRBJ1-6; D unclear. Germline lookup yields CDR1 SGHRS and CDR2 YFSETQ. Trimming took 0 bases from V and 5 from J, leaving 12 bases between them. The CDR3 runs 16 residues. The CDR3 DNA sequence: TGCGCCAGCAGCTTGGACCTGACCGACAATAATTCACCCCTCCACTTT. Encoded protein: CASSLDLTDNNSPLHF.

This clonotype was seen a handful of times. Here the CDR3 DNA reads TGTGCCAGTACCAGGGGTTCTGGAAACACCATATATTTT. It codes for CASTRGSGNTIYF. The chain combines TRBV12-3 or TRBV12-4 with TRBJ1-3; tentatively, D is TRBD1 (6 bases). The CDR3 runs to 13 residues. V lost 9 bases and J lost 1, with 10 bases in between.

This clonotype came up many times. This chain joins TRBV6-2 or TRBV6-3 and TRBJ2-7; D unclear. This CDR3 has 13 amino acids. Germline V gene lookup returns CDR1 MNHEY and CDR2 SVGEGT. Trimming took 5 bases from V and 3 from J, leaving 11 bases between them. CDR3 nucleotide sequence: TGTGCCAGCAGTGGCCCGGTCAACTACGAGCAGTACGTC. It translates to CASSGPVNYEQYV.

This clonotype came up a few times. J is TRBJ2-3 and V is TRBV5-1, with D hard to call. The ends were cut back, 4 bases at V and 2 bases at J, with 11 bases in the middle. The CDR3 sequence is 14 residues long. Germline V gene lookup returns CDR1 SGHRS and CDR2 YFSETQ. The CDR3 DNA sequence: TGCGCCAGCAGCCCAGAGTGGGCCACAGATACGCAGTATTTT. Translation gives CASSPEWATDTQYF.

There are many counts of this clonotype. CDR3 residues: CATGMENTGELFF. The CDR3 DNA reads as TGTGCCACCGGGATGGAGAACACCGGGGAGCTGTTTTTT. The V and J genes are TRBV24-1 and TRBJ2-2; D gene ambiguous. This CDR3 is 13 amino acids long. Germline CDR1 and CDR2: KGHDR and SFDVKD. The V end lost 9 bases, the J end lost 1 base, and 8 bases lay between the germline ends.

This clonotype was picked up many times. This chain joins TRBV9 and TRBJ2-3; no firm D call. The CDR3 loop spans 15 amino acids. Germline CDR1 SGDLS, CDR2 YYNGEE. The ends were cut back, 2 bases at V and 5 bases at J, with 15 bases in the middle. In nucleotides, the CDR3 is TGTGCCAGCAGCGTCGGGCCCCAAGGCGGAGATACGCAGTATTTT. Amino acid sequence: CASSVGPQGGDTQYF.

The V call is TRBV4-2, the J call TRBJ2-1, with D perhaps matching TRBD2 (5 bases). Between the trimmed V and J ends, which lost 5 bases and 7 bases, there was a span of 15 bases. Per the germline V gene, CDR1 is LGHNA and CDR2 is YNFKEQ. This CDR3 has 14 residues. The CDR3 region is CASSTFEGRNEQFF. As DNA, the CDR3 is TGTGCCAGCAGCACTTTCGAGGGAAGGAATGAGCAGTTCTTC.

With regard to this clonotype: This may stem from a read error, because a much larger clone lies one nucleotide away. V and J are TRBV7-9 and TRBJ1-1; a weak D match, TRBD1 (6 bases). CDR3 size: 15 residues. Germline CDR1 is SEHNR and CDR2 is FQNEAQ (reference sequence). CDR3 coding DNA: TGTGCCAGCAGCTTTCTGGGACCGGGGGACACTGAAGCTCTCTTT. This gives the protein CASSFLGPGDTEALF.

This clonotype showed up just once. The V gene is TRBV6-5, the J gene TRBJ1-1; D ambiguous. Germline V gene data show CDR1 as MNHEY and CDR2 as SVGAGI. The CDR3 totals 11 residues. Trimming pared 9 bases from V and 9 bases from J, leaving 14 bases between. This CDR3 is CASYTAVKAFF. As DNA, the CDR3 is TGTGCCAGTTACACGGCGGTCAAAGCTTTCTTT.

J is TRBJ2-1 and V is TRBV29-1; D call uncertain. This CDR3 region has 15 residues. Trimming took off 1 base at V and 3 bases at J, with 13 bases between the two ends. The germline gives CDR1 SQVTM, CDR2 ANQGSEA. CDR3 residues: CSVEGGSFFYNEQFF. CDR3 sequence (DNA): TGCAGCGTTGAAGGCGGAAGCTTTTTCTACAATGAGCAGTTCTTC.

This clonotype was seen a handful of times. The chain carries TRBV4-1 and TRBJ2-7; D unclear. CDR1 and CDR2 from the germline V gene are MGHRA and YSYEKL. The CDR3 spans 12 residues. Between the trimmed V and J ends, which lost 5 bases and 6 bases, there was a span of 11 bases. CDR3 sequence reads: CASSGSGFEQYF. The CDR3, as DNA: TGCGCCAGCAGCGGGTCCGGGTTCGAGCAGTACTTC.